What follows describes a single TCR beta chain. These data come from a study of T cell responses to AZD1222 COVID-19 vaccine. The method was immunoSEQ multiplex PCR; TCRdb's version includes in-frame clones alone and lacks a portion of them. The sample has approximately 120,000 clones; about nine tenths are singletons. V was pared by 6 bases and J by 5 bases, with 8 bases of the junction left unmatched. This CDR3 has 15 residues. Germline lookup yields CDR1 SEHNR and CDR2 FQNEAQ (reference sequence). This receptor was obtained from an adult in good health. Sequenced material: peripheral blood, taken on day 0 of AZD1222 vaccination. The rearrangement joins TRBV7-9 to TRBJ1-4; 8 bases are a match to TRBD1. CDR3 sequence: CASRLGQAENEKLFF. The CDR3 DNA follows: TGTGCCAGCAGATTGGGACAGGCCGAAAATGAAAAACTGTTTTTT.